Listed below are T cell receptor beta chains from one sample, sequenced in a study of T cells in narcolepsy. TCRdb's table, derived via immunoSEQ multiplex PCR, lists solely in-frame clones and lacks some. Among about 18,000 clones listed, around 86% were seen once. Sample: memory (CD45RA-) CD4+ T cells from blood. All receptors come from a human donor in good health. Each CDR3 is given with its conserved first and last residue. The D gene is left open where the match is weak. Some rows mark clone size as missing; the rest say once, few, many or name a class of expanded clone.

cdr3_length j_call d_call clone_size v_call cdr3_aa cdr3_nt
16 TRBJ1-5 - - TRBV30 CAWSVARVRGNQPQHF TGTGCCTGGAGTGTGGCCAGGGTAAGAGGCAATCAGCCCCAGCATTTT
14 TRBJ1-6 TRBD1 - TRBV19 CASRDRASNSPLHF TGTGCCAGCAGGGACAGGGCGAGTAATTCACCCCTCCACTTT
13 TRBJ2-2 - - TRBV11-3 CASSLVDTGELFF TGTGCCAGCAGCTTAGTCGACACCGGGGAGCTGTTTTTT
11 TRBJ2-3 - - TRBV7-2 CASSLVYTQYF TGTGCCAGCAGCCTCGTTTATACGCAGTATTTT
14 TRBJ1-2 - - TRBV30 CAWRKLGGDYGYTF TGTGCCTGGAGAAAGCTCGGGGGAGACTATGGCTACACCTTC
14 TRBJ2-7 - - TRBV13 CASSLDRLAYEQYF TGTGCCAGCAGCTTAGATAGGTTGGCCTACGAGCAGTACTTC
14 TRBJ2-7 TRBD1 - TRBV9 CASSAAGQAGEQYF TGTGCCAGCAGCGCCGCGGGACAGGCGGGCGAGCAGTACTTC
15 TRBJ1-5 - - TRBV5-5 CASSLDGYSNQPQHF TGTGCCAGCAGCTTGGACGGCTATAGCAATCAGCCCCAGCATTTT
14 TRBJ1-1 - few TRBV5-1 CASSFQGGHTEAFF TGCGCCAGCAGCTTTCAGGGCGGTCACACTGAAGCTTTCTTT
16 TRBJ2-5 - - TRBV5-6 CASSLFPTDGQETQYF TGTGCCAGCAGCTTGTTCCCAACCGACGGCCAAGAGACCCAGTACTTC
13 TRBJ2-3 - - TRBV2 CASSGLAADTQYF TGTGCCAGCAGTGGGCTAGCAGCAGATACGCAGTATTTT
14 TRBJ1-2 - - TRBV19 CASNERGINYGYTF TGTGCCAGTAATGAAAGGGGGATTAACTATGGCTACACCTTC
16 TRBJ2-1 TRBD2 - TRBV6-5 CASSYSGLAGINEQFF TGTGCCAGCAGTTACTCGGGTCTAGCGGGTATCAATGAGCAGTTCTTC
18 TRBJ2-1 TRBD2 - TRBV7-8 CASSLGYRAGGLRNEQFF TGTGCCAGCAGCTTAGGCTATAGAGCGGGAGGGCTCCGCAATGAGCAGTTCTTC
13 TRBJ2-1 - - TRBV6-1 CASRSGSHNEQFF TGTGCCAGCAGAAGTGGATCTCACAATGAGCAGTTCTTC
14 TRBJ2-7 - once TRBV6-1 CASSEASNSYEQYF TGTGCCAGCAGTGAAGCGAGTAACAGCTACGAGCAGTACTTC
12 TRBJ2-5 - - TRBV11-2 CASSSNQETQYF TGTGCCAGCAGCTCAAATCAGGAGACCCAGTACTTC
13 TRBJ2-1 - few TRBV5-8 CASSLVNRAEQFF TGTGCCAGCAGCTTGGTCAACAGGGCAGAGCAGTTCTTC
15 TRBJ1-2 TRBD1 once TRBV2 CASSEGHGQGFGYTF TGTGCCAGCAGTGAAGGCCACGGACAGGGTTTTGGCTACACCTTC
15 TRBJ2-3 - - TRBV27 CASSRSSIYTDMQYF TGTGCCAGCAGCCGTAGCTCTATCTACACAGATATGCAGTATTTT
15 TRBJ2-2 - - TRBV9 CASSVVATGTGELFF TGTGCCAGCAGCGTAGTTGCGACGGGCACCGGGGAGCTGTTTTTT
13 TRBJ2-3 - - TRBV2 CASSEATTDTQYF TGTGCCAGCAGTGAAGCAACGACAGATACGCAGTATTTT
16 TRBJ2-2 - - TRBV4-3 CASSQGFPRNTGELFF TGCGCCAGCAGCCAAGGCTTCCCCCGGAACACCGGGGAGCTGTTTTTT
15 TRBJ2-3 TRBD2 few TRBV7-3 CASSLYRGGTDTQYF TGTGCCAGCAGCTTATATCGGGGGGGAACAGATACGCAGTATTTT
12 TRBJ2-7 - - TRBV9 CASSSLTYGQYF TGTGCCAGCAGCAGTCTGACCTACGGGCAGTACTTC
16 TRBJ2-2 TRBD2 - TRBV10-3 CAIKQREEANTGELFF TGTGCCATCAAGCAGCGGGAGGAAGCGAACACCGGGGAGCTGTTTTTT
18 TRBJ1-1 TRBD1 - TRBV5-1 CASSFNPGTGALNTEAFF TGCGCCAGCAGCTTTAACCCTGGGACAGGGGCCTTGAACACTGAAGCTTTCTTT
15 TRBJ1-3 TRBD1 - TRBV2 CASSRDRGLGNTIYF TGTGCCAGCAGTCGGGACAGGGGGCTGGGAAACACCATATATTTT
14 TRBJ1-1 - - TRBV6-6 CASSYLRENTEAFF TGTGCCAGCAGTTACTTGCGCGAGAACACTGAAGCTTTCTTT
15 TRBJ2-3 - - TRBV5-4 CASRPDLVGTDTQYF TGTGCCAGCAGACCGGACCTCGTCGGCACAGATACGCAGTATTTT
14 TRBJ2-7 - - TRBV30 CAWIRGPASYEQYF TGTGCCTGGATAAGGGGTCCAGCCTCCTACGAGCAGTACTTC
14 TRBJ2-1 - once TRBV30 CAWRQGPNRGEQFF TGTGCCTGGAGGCAGGGACCCAACCGGGGTGAGCAGTTCTTC